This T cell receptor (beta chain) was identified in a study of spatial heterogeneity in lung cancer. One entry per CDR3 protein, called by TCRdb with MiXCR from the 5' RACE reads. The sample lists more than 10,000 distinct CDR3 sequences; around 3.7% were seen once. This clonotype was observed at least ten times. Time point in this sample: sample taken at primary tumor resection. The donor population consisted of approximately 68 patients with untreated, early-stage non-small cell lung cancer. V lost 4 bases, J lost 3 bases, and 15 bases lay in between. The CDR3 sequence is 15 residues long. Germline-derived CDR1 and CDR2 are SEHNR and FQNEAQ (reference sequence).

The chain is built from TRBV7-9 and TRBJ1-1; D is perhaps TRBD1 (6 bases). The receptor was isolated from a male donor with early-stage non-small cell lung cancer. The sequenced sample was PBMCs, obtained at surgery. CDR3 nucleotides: TGTGCCAGCAGCTCCAGCGGGAGGGGGTACACTGAAGCTTTCTTT. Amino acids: CASSSSGRGYTEAFF.